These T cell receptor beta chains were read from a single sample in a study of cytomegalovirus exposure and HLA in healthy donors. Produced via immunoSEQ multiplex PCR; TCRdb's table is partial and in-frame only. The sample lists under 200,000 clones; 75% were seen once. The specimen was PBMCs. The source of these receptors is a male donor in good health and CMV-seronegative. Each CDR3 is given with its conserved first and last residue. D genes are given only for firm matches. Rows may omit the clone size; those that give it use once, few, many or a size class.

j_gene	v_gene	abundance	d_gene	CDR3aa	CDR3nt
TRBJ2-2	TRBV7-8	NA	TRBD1	CASSLWTGGAYTNTGELFF	TGTGCCAGCAGCTTATGGACAGGGGGCGCATATACGAACACCGGGGAGCTGTTTTTT
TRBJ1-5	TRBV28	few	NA	CASSSGGHQPQHF	TGTGCCAGCAGCTCTGGTGGGCACCAGCCCCAGCATTTT
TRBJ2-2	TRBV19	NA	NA	CASSITSGELFF	TGTGCCAGTAGTATAACGAGCGGGGAGCTGTTTTTT
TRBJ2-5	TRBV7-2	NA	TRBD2	CASNLNSGSGRETQYF	TGTGCCAGCAACTTGAATAGCGGGAGCGGGCGAGAGACCCAGTACTTC
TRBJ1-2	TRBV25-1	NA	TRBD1	CASSATGGGSGYTF	TGTGCCAGCAGCGCCACAGGGGGCGGCTCCGGCTACACCTTC
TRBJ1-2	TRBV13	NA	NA	CASSLGLDSLGYTF	TGTGCCAGCAGCTTAGGACTTGACAGCCTGGGCTACACCTTC
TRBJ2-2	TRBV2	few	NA	CASSVGQTNTGELFF	TGTGCCAGCAGTGTTGGACAGACGAACACCGGGGAGCTGTTTTTT
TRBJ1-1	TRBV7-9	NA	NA	CASSLGQRQSEAFF	TGTGCCAGCAGCTTAGGACAACGTCAGAGTGAAGCTTTCTTT
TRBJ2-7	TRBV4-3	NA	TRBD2	CASSQLLAGGIEQYF	TGCGCCAGCAGCCAACTCTTAGCGGGAGGCATCGAGCAGTACTTC
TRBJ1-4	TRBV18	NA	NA	CASSQGTGRNEKLFF	TGTGCCAGCTCACAGGGGACCGGGAGGAATGAAAAACTGTTTTTT
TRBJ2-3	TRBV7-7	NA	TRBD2	CASSPPGGGLQYF	TGTGCCAGCAGCCCACCCGGGGGGGGGTTACAATATTTT